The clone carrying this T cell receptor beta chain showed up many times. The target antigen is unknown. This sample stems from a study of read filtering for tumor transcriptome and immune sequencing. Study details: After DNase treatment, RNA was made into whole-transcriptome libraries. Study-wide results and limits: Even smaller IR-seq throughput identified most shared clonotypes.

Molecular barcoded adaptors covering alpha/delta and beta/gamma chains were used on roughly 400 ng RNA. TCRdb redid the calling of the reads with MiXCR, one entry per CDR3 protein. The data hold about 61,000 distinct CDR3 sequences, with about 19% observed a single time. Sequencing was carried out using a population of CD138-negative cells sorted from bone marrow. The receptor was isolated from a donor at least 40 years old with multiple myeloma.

The DNA of the CDR3 is TGTGCCAGCAGCTGGGTTCAGGGACAGCAGACCCAGTACTTC. Its protein is CASSWVQGQQTQYF. This sequence joins TRBV11-2 and TRBJ2-5, with TRBD1 matching over 7 bases. J gave up 6 bases and V 4 bases, and 8 bases lay outside the gene matches. CDR1 is SGHAT, CDR2 FQNNGV, per germline. CDR3 length equals 14 residues.